The T cell receptor (beta chain) described here comes from a study of response to subunit inactivated influenza vaccine. In its sample, this clonotype was seen once. This CDR3 contains 12 residues. V was pared by 2 bases and J by 5 bases, with 8 bases between. Germline CDR1 and CDR2: GTSNPN and SVGIG (reference sequence). MiXCR, run by TCRdb on the RT-PCR reads, gives a single entry per CDR3 protein. The table records about 620,000 distinct CDR3 sequences, 11% of them present only once. These sequences were also reported in another study, on T cells expressing NK-cell markers. As reported in that work: Generation of TCR beta cDNA was performed by 5'RACE template switching incorporating UMIs. Investigators obtained TCR beta repertoires from sorted CD3+CD56+NKG2C+, CD3+CD56+NKG2C- and CD3+CD56-NKG2C+ T cells.

The sample consisted of PBMCs from blood, taken on the day of vaccination. The chain recombines TRBV30 with TRBJ2-3, with D unresolved. The clonotype comes from a man over 45 who received an inactivated influenza vaccine. The CDR3 DNA is TGTGCCTGGAGTTCGTCGGGAGATACGCAGTATTTT. Amino acids: CAWSSSGDTQYF. The full variable domain, rest sourced from reference TRBV30 and TRBJ2-3, is SQTIHQWPATLVQPVGSPLSLECTVEGTSNPNLYWYRQAAGRGLQLLFYSVGIGQISSEVPQNLSASRPQDRQFILSSKKLLLSDSGFYLCAWSSSGDTQYFGPGTRLTVL.